This T cell receptor beta chain emerged from a study of T-cell memory formation after mild COVID-19 (dated by TCRdb to the early 2020s). As for the study more broadly: Most TCR sequence clusters were specific to one of the two donors. The cohort was made up of two young adult volunteers, one female and one male, who were previously healthy. In a couple of donors, T-cell clones that expanded and contracted after mild COVID-19 were tracked by sequencing TCRalpha and TCRbeta repertoires over time.

Ficoll-Paque density gradient centrifugation was the method used to isolate PBMCs. What the work shows at the level of the full study, not this receptor alone: The study included only a couple of mild cases, and larger cohorts that include severe cases with pre-infection samples were judged to be necessary. Contracting CD4+ clones appeared mostly in the CM and EM memory subsets, whereas CD8+ clones were enriched in EMRA. Whether the second-wave clones peaking on day 37 were SARS-CoV-2 specific was not confirmed. Some responding clones were detected in pre-infection memory, suggesting pre-existing cross-reactive memory T cells joined the SARS-CoV-2 response. Balanced CD4/CD8 phenotypes were observed for clones contracting from day 15 to 85, whereas a bias towards CD4+ was observed for a second wave of clones expanding from day 15 to 37.

Reads for this sample came from an Illumina NovaSeq 6000. Using 5'RACE with constant-segment primers, TCRalpha and TCRbeta cDNA libraries were constructed, with sample barcodes and unique molecular identifiers added in the process. Trizol reagent was used to extract RNA from every sample. Amplification of the libraries took two PCR steps, and the second step added a second sample barcode plus Illumina TruSeq adapters. Sequencing of the libraries was done on an Illumina NovaSeq, producing 2 x 150 bp paired-end reads. On the authors' methods: With migec v1.2.7, reads were demultiplexed and then collapsed into UMI-guided consensus sequences. Using mixcr v2.1.11, UMI consensuses were aligned to TRA and TRB V and J templates and then assembled into clonotypes. Clonotypes were classified as expanded or contracted when called significant by both edgeR and NoisET, with noise models trained on biological replicates. For edgeR calls, a false discovery rate-adjusted p below 0.01 and a log2 fold-change threshold of 1 were applied. As an exploratory analysis of dynamics, max-normalized trajectories of the 1000 most abundant clonotypes were examined by PCA with hierarchical clustering. The CD4 or CD8 phenotype of responding clones was assigned using the separately sequenced CD4+ and CD8+ repertoires. In-frame beta chains were kept once TCRdb had trimmed the public reads at Q25 with fastp and called clones with MiXCR. Identical CDR3 proteins give one entry, which carries the most common genes and DNA. TCRdb, not the original authors, processed these V and J calls. Across this sample there are around 510,000 distinct CDR3 sequences, with roughly 22% seen only once. The top ten hold approximately 8.4% of the sample.

From the cysteine through the phenylalanine, the CDR3 covers 10 amino acids. The DNA shown is the 30-base CDR3, in frame from base 1. V drops 8 bases and J drops 8 bases, leaving 9 bases in between. CDR1 and CDR2 were assigned from the germline V gene (reference sequence) as MNHNY and SVGAGI. As for this clonotype: The antigen this receptor binds is unknown. No clone much larger than this one lies a single base away; base qualities are absent.

This sequence was found in an adult woman who had mild COVID-19 (a few samples of this study predate the infection). The sample titles of this study are shuffled in the database, so cell type and time point are left out; the donor was told from shared clones. The V and J segments used are TRBV6-6 and TRBJ1-2, with no D gene named confidently. The sequencing input was PBMCs or a T cell subset sorted from them (not recorded which). CDR3 region: CASRARGYTF. The DNA sequence reads TGTGCCAGCCGGGCCAGAGGCTACACCTTC.